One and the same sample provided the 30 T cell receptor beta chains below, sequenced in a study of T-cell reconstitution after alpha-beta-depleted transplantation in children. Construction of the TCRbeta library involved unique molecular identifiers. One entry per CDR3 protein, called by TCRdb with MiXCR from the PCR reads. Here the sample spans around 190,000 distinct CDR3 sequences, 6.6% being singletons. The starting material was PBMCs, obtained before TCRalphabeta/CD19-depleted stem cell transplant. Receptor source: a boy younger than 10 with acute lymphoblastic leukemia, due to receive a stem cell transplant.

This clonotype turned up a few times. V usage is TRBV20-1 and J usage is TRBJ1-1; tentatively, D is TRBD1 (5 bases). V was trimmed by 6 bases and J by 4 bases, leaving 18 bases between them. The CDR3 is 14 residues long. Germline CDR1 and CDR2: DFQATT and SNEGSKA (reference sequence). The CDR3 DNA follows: TGCAGTGCCCGCCGGGACCTGGGGAGCACTGAAGCTTTCTTT. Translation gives CSARRDLGSTEAFF.

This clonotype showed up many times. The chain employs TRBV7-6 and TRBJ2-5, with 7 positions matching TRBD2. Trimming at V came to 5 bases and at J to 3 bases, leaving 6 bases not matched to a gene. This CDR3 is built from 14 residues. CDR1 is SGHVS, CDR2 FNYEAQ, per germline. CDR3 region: CASSTVAGKETQYF. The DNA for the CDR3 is TGTGCCAGCAGCACCGTAGCGGGTAAAGAGACCCAGTACTTC.

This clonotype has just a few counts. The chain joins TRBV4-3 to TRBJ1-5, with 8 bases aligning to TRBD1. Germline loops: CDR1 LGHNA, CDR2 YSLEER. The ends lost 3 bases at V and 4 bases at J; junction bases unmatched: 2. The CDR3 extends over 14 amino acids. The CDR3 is CASSHGQGNQPQHF. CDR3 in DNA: TGCGCCAGCAGCCACGGACAGGGAAATCAGCCCCAGCATTTT.

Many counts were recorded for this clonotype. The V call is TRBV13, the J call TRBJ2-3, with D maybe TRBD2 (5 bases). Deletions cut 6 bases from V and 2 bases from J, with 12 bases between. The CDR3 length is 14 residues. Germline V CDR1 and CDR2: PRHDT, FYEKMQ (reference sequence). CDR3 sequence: CASSPPGYTDTQYF. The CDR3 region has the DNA TGTGCCAGCAGTCCCCCGGGGTACACAGATACGCAGTATTTT.

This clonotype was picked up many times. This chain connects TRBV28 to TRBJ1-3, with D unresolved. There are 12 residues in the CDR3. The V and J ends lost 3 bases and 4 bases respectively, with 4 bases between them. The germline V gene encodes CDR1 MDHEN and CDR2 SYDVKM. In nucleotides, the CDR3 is TGTGCCAGCAGTTTTGAAGGAAACACCATATATTTT. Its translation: CASSFEGNTIYF.

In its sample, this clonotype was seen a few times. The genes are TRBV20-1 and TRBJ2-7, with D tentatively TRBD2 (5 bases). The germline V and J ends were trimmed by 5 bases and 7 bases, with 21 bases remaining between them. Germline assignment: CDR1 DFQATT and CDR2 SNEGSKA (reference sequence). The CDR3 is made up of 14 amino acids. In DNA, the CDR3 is TGCAGTGCTCTAGTCGGGGTTAGGATTGGGGAGCAGTACTTC. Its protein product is CSALVGVRIGEQYF.

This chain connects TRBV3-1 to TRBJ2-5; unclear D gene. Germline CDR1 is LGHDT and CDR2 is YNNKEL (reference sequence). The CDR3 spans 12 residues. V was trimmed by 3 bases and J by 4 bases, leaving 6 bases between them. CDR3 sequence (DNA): TGTGCCAGCAGCCAGACATCAGAGACCCAGTACTTC. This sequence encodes CASSQTSETQYF.

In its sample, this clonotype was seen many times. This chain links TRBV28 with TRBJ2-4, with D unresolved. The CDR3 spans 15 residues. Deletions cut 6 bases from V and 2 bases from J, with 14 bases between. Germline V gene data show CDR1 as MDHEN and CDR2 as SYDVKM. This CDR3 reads CASSTRAVSKNIQYF. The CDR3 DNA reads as TGTGCCAGCAGCACCCGGGCAGTATCCAAAAACATTCAGTACTTC.

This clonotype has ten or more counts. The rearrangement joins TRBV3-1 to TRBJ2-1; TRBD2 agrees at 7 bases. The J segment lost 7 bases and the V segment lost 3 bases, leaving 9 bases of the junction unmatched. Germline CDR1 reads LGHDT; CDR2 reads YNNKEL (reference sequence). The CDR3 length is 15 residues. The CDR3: CASSHSVGGRNEQFF. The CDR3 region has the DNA TGTGCCAGCAGCCATTCCGTGGGAGGGCGGAATGAGCAGTTCTTC.

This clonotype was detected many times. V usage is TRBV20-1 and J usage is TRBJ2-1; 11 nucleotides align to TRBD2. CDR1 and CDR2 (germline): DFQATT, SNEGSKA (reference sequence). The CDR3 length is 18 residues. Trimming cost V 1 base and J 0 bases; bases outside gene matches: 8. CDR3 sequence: CSARAGTSGFSSYNEQFF. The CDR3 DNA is TGCAGTGCTAGAGCCGGGACTAGCGGTTTCAGCTCCTACAATGAGCAGTTCTTC.

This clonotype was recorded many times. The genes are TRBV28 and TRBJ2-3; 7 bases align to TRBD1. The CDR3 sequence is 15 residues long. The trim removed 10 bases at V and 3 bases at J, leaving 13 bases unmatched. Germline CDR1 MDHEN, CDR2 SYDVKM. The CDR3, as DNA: TGTGCCACCGAGGACAGGACGGGGCAGACAGATACGCAGTATTTT. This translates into CATEDRTGQTDTQYF.

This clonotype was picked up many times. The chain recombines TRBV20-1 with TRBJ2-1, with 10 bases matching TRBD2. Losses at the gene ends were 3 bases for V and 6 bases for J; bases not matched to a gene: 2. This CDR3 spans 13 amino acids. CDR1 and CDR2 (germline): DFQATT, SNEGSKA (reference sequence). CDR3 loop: CSASTSGANEQFF. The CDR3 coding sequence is TGCAGTGCTAGCACTAGCGGGGCCAATGAGCAGTTCTTC.

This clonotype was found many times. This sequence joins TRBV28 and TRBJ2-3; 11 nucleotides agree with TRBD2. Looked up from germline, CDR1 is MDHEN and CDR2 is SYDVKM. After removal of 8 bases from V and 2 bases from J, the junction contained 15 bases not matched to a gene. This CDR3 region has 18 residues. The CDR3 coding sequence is TGTGCCAGCTCTTGGAAGCGACTAGCGGGATGGGCCACAGATACGCAGTATTTT. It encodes CASSWKRLAGWATDTQYF. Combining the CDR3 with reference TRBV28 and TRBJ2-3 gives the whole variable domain DVKVTQSSRYLVKRTGEKVFLECVQDMDHENMFWYRQDPGLGLRLIYFSYDVKMKEKGDIPEGYSVSREKKERFSLILESASTNQTSMYLCASSWKRLAGWATDTQYFGPGTRLTVL.

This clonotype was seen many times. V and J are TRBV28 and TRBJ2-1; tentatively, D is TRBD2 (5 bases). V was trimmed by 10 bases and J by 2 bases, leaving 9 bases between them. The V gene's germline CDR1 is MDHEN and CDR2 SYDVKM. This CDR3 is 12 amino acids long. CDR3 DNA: TGTGCCACTCGCGGGCCCTACAATGAGCAGTTCTTC. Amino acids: CATRGPYNEQFF.

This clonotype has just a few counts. The chain's CDR3 is CSAPTGRGSTEAFF. CDR3 sequence (DNA): TGCAGTGCACCTACAGGGAGGGGATCGACTGAAGCTTTCTTT. The V and J genes are TRBV20-1 and TRBJ1-1; D is perhaps TRBD1 (6 bases). The V end lost 6 bases, the J end lost 5 bases, and 19 bases lay between the germline ends. Looked up from germline, CDR1 is DFQATT and CDR2 is SNEGSKA (reference sequence). The CDR3 is 14 residues long.

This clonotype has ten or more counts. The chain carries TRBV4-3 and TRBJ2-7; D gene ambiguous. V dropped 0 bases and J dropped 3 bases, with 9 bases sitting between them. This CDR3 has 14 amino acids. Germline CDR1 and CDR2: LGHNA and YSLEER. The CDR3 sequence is CASSQDPEYYEQYF. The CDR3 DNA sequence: TGCGCCAGCAGCCAAGATCCAGAATACTACGAGCAGTACTTC.

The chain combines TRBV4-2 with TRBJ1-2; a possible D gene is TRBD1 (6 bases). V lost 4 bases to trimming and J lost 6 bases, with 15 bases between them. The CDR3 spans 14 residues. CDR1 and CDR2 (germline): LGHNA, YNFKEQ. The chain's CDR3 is CASSPRTALHGYTF. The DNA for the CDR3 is TGTGCCAGCAGCCCTAGGACAGCACTCCATGGCTACACCTTC.

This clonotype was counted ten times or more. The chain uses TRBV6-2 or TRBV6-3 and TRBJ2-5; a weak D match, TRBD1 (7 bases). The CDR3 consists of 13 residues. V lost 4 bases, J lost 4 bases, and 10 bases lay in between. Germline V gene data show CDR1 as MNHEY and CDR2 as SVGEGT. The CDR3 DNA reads TGTGCCAGCAGTTCGCAGGGGGGAGAGACCCAGTACTTC. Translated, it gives CASSSQGGETQYF.

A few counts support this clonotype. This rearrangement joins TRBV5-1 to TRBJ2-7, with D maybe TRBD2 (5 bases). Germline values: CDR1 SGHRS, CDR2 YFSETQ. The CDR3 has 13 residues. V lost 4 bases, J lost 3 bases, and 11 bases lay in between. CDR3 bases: TGCGCCAGCAGCCCGGACGGACTCTACGAGCAGTACTTC. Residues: CASSPDGLYEQYF. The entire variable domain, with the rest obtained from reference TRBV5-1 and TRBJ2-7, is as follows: KAGVTQTPRYLIKTRGQQVTLSCSPISGHRSVSWYQQTPGQGLQFLFEYFSETQRNKGNFPGRFSGRQFSNSRSEMNVSTLELGDSALYLCASSPDGLYEQYFGPGTRLTVT.

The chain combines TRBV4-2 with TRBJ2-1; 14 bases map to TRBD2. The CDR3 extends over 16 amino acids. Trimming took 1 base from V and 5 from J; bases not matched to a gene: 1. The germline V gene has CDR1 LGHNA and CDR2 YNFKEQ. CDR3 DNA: TGTGCCAGCAGCCAAGGGACTAGCGGGGGGAACAATGAGCAGTTCTTC. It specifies CASSQGTSGGNNEQFF.

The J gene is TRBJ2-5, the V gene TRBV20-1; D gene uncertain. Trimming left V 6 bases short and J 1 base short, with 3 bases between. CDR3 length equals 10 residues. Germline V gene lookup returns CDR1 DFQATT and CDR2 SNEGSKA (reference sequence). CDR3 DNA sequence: TGCAGTGCCGGCCAAGAGACCCAGTACTTC. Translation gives CSAGQETQYF.

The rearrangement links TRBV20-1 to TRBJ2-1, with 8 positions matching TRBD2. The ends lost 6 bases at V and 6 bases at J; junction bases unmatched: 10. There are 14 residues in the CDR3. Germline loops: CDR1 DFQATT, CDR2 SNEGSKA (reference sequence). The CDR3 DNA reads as TGCAGTGCCCGGCGGACTAGCCCGGGCAATGAGCAGTTCTTC. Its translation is CSARRTSPGNEQFF.

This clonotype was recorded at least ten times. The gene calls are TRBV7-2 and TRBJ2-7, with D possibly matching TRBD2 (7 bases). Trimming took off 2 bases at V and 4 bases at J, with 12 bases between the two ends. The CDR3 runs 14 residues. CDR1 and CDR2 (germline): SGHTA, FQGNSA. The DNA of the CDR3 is TGTGCCAGCAGCTTATGGGAGGGGGGGTACGAGCAGTACTTC. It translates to CASSLWEGGYEQYF.

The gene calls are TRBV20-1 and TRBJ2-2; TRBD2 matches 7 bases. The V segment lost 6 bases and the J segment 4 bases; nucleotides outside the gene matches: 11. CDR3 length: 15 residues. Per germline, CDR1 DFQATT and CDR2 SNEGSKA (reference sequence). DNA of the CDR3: TGCAGTGCCCCCTGGGGGGGAGGCGGCACCGGGGAGCTGTTTTTT. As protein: CSAPWGGGGTGELFF.

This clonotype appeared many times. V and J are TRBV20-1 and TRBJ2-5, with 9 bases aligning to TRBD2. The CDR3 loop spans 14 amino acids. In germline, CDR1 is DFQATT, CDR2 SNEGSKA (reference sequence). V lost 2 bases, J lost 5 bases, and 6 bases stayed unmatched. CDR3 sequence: CSARPRTSEETQYF. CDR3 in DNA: TGCAGTGCTAGACCGAGGACTAGCGAGGAGACCCAGTACTTC.

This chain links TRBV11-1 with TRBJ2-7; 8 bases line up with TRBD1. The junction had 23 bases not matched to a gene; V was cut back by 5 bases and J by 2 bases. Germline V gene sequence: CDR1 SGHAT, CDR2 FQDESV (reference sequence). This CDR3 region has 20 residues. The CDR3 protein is CASSGLGPDRVQRGPYEQYF. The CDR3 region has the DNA TGTGCCAGCAGCGGATTGGGGCCGGACAGGGTCCAAAGGGGCCCCTACGAGCAGTACTTC.

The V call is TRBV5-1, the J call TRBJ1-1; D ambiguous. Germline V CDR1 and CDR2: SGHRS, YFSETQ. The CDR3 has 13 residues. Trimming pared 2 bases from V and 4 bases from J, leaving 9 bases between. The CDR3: CASSFGEGTEAFF. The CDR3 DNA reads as TGCGCCAGCAGCTTTGGGGAGGGCACTGAAGCTTTCTTT.

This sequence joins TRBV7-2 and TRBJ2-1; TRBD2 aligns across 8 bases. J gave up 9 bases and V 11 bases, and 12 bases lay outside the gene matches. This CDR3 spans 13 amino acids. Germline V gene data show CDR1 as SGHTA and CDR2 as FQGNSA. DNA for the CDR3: TGTGCCGGCGGGAGGCAGACACTTAGTGAGCAGTTCTTC. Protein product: CAGGRQTLSEQFF. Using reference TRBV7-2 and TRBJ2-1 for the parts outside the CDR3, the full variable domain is GAGVSQSPSNKVTEKGKDVELRCDPISGHTALYWYRQSLGQGLEFLIYFQGNSAPDKSGLPSDRFSAERTGGSVSTLTIQRTQQEDSAVYLCAGGRQTLSEQFFGPGTRLTVL.

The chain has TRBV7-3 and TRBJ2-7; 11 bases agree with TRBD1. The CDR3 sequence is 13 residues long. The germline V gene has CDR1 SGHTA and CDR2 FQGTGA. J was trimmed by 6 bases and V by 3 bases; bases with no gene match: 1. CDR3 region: CASSFGTGGEQYF. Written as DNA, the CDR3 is TGTGCCAGCAGCTTCGGGACAGGGGGCGAGCAGTACTTC.

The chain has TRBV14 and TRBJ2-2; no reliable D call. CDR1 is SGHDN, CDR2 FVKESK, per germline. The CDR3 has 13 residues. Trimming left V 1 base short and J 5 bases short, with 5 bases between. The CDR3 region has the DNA TGTGCCAGCAGCCAAGTGTGGACCGGGGAGCTGTTTTTT. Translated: CASSQVWTGELFF.